This T cell receptor (beta chain) came from a study of OX40 agonist ivuxolimab in advanced cancers. Findings and caveats of the study: Among the nonresponders, some also had low normalized T-cell clonal expansion. At doses 0.1 to 3.0 mg/kg, CD4+ and CD8+ clones expanded.

Of note for this clone: As yet, its antigen is unknown.

Patients were excluded for autoimmune disease history or systemic immunosuppression. Method: immunoSEQ multiplex PCR; TCRdb's copy keeps in-frame clones and lacks some. The repertoire holds more than 65,000 clones, with 88% as singletons. The CDR3 loop spans 14 amino acids. V lost 5 bases to trimming and J lost 0 bases; unmatched junction nucleotides: 3. CDR1 is SGHNT, CDR2 YYREEE, per germline (reference sequence). J is TRBJ2-3 and V is TRBV5-4; TRBD2 agrees at 7 bases. This specimen consisted of CD4+ or CD8+ T cells sorted from blood, obtained in a trial of the OX40 agonist ivuxolimab. The sequence derives from an adult with an advanced solid tumor such as melanoma, head and neck, liver or kidney cancer. CDR3 nucleotides: TGTGCCAGCAGGGGGAGGGGTAGCACAGATACGCAGTATTTT. Translation gives CASRGRGSTDTQYF.